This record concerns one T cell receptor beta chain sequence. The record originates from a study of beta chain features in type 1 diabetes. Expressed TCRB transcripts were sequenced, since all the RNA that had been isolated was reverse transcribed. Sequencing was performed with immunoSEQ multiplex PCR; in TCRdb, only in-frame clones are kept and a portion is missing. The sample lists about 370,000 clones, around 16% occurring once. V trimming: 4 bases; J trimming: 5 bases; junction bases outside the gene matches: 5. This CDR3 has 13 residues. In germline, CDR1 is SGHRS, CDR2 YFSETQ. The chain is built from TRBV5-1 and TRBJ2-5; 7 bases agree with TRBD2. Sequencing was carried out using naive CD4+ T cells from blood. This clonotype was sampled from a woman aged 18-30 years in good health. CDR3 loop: CASSPGLGETQYF. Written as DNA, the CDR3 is TGCGCCAGCAGCCCCGGACTAGGGGAGACCCAGTACTTC. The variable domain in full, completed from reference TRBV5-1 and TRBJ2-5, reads KAGVTQTPRYLIKTRGQQVTLSCSPISGHRSVSWYQQTPGQGLQFLFEYFSETQRNKGNFPGRFSGRQFSNSRSEMNVSTLELGDSALYLCASSPGLGETQYFGPGTRLLVL.